Described below is a single T cell receptor beta chain sequence and its context. The sample is drawn from a study of Ad26.COV2.S vaccination and SARS-CoV-2 variants. The CDR3 consists of 13 residues. In germline, CDR1 is ENHRY, CDR2 SYGVKD. The V end lost 6 bases, the J end lost 9 bases, and 17 bases lay between the germline ends. The protocol was immunoSEQ multiplex PCR, while the TCRdb copy is restricted to in-frame clones and leaves out a portion. The top ten clones hold about 1.5% of a sample with 440,000 or so clones, 80% to 90% of them seen once. Treatment in this sample: around 19 received Ad26.COV2.S at low or high dose, single or two shots; about 5 received placebo; per-sample allocation not given. The samples were gathered on day 63 after the first injection of vaccine or placebo.

The chain combines TRBV10-3 with TRBJ1-2; D is unresolved. The receptor was isolated from a person aged 18-65 years who received the Ad26.COV2.S COVID-19 vaccine or a placebo. Specimen: peripheral blood, collected in a trial of Ad26.COV2.S vaccine versus placebo. CDR3 sequence (DNA): TGTGCCATCAGGGCGGAAGGTTCGAGGAGCTACACCTTC. It specifies CAIRAEGSRSYTF.